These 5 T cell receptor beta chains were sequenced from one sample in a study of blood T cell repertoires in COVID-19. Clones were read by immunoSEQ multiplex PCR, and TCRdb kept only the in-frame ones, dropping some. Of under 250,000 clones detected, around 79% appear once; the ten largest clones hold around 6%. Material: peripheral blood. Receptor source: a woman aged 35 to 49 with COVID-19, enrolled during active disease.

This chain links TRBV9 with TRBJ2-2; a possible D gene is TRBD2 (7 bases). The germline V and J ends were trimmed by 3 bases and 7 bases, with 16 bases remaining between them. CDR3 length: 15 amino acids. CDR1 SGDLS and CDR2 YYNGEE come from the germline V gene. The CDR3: CASSGLGGHGGELFF. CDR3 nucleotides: TGTGCCAGCAGCGGCCTGGGGGGGCACGGCGGGGAGCTGTTTTTT.

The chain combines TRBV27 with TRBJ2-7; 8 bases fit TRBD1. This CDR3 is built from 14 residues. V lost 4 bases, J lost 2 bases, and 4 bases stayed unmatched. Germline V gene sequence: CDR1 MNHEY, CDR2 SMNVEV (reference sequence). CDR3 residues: CASSSWDRTYEQYF. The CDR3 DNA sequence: TGTGCCAGCAGTTCGTGGGACAGGACCTACGAGCAGTACTTC.

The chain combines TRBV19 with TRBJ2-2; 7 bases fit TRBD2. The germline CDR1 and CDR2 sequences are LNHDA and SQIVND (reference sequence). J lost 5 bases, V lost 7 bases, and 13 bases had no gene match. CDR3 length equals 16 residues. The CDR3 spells CASILGAGILTGELFF. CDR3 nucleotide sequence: TGTGCCAGTATCCTAGGAGCGGGGATACTGACCGGGGAGCTGTTTTTT. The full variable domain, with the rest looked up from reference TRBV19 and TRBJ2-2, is DGGITQSPKYLFRKEGQNVTLSCEQNLNHDAMYWYRQDPGQGLRLIYYSQIVNDFQKGDIAEGYSVSREKKESFPLTVTSAQKNPTAFYLCASILGAGILTGELFFGEGSRLTVL.

CDR3 coding DNA: TGTGCCAGCAGTCACCGACAGGGAGTGGAAGAGACCCAGTACTTC. It yields the protein CASSHRQGVEETQYF. The chain joins TRBV6-5 to TRBJ2-5; TRBD1 agrees at 7 bases. CDR1 MNHEY and CDR2 SVGAGI come from the germline V gene. This CDR3 region has 15 residues. Trimming at V came to 5 bases and at J to 3 bases, leaving 9 bases not matched to a gene.

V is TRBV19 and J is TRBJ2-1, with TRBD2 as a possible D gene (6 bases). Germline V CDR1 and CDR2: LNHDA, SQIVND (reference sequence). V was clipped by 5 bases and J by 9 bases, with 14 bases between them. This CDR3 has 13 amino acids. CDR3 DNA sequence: TGTGCCAGTAGTGCCCTGACTAGGACTGAGCAGTTCTTC. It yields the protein CASSALTRTEQFF.